This T cell receptor beta chain derives from a study of human T cells and chemical hapten exposure. Looking at the study overall: Patients, mostly women, had alopecia areata, alopecia totalis or alopecia universalis.

Time point meaning: pre-sensitization, week 0. Treatment defined: therapeutic diphenylcyclopropenone sensitization with weekly scalp DPC. Within the library, unique molecular identifiers were attached to each individual cDNA molecule. TCRdb independently ran MiXCR on the RACE reads; one entry per CDR3 protein. Seen here are 250,000 or so distinct CDR3 sequences, 7.7% observed once, and the top ten hold roughly 1.2%. This clonotype was observed at least ten times. V lost 2 bases and J 5 bases, leaving 12 bases between the germline ends. The germline CDR1 and CDR2 sequences are SEHNR and FQNEAQ (reference sequence). The CDR3 loop spans 14 amino acids.

V and J are TRBV7-9 and TRBJ2-5; no clear D. This clonotype was sampled from a man between 18 and 35 years old with alopecia areata. Some clones in this sample may be carry-over from other donors' samples. The source material was whole blood, sampled in connection with sensitization to the hapten diphenylcyclopropenone (DPC). The CDR3 sequence: CASSLLGVQETQYF. The CDR3 DNA follows: TGTGCCAGCAGCTTACTGGGCGTTCAGGAGACCCAGTACTTC. Supplemented by reference TRBV7-9 and TRBJ2-5, the full variable domain reads DTGVSQNPRHKITKRGQNVTFRCDPISEHNRLYWYRQTLGQGPEFLTYFQNEAQLEKSRLLSDRFSAERPKGSFSTLEIQRTEQGDSAMYLCASSLLGVQETQYFGPGTRLLVL.